Reported below is one TCR beta chain. The data stem from a study of blood T cell repertoires in COVID-19. About the study: The study drew acute and convalescent COVID-19 samples from the United States, Italy and Spain.

The assay was immunoSEQ multiplex PCR, and TCRdb's table has in-frame clones only and misses some. The table includes about 100,000 clones, 70% to 90% detected once. CDR1 SEHNR and CDR2 FQNEAQ come from the germline V gene (reference sequence). V was cut by 3 bases and J by 0 bases, with 5 bases left in between. The CDR3 is 14 amino acids. The chain couples TRBV7-9 to TRBJ1-4; D unresolved. The material sequenced was peripheral blood. The TCR originated in a human donor in a cohort sampled during active COVID-19. CDR3 nucleotides: TGTGCCAGCAGCTTCAGATCAACTAATGAAAAACTGTTTTTT. This translates into CASSFRSTNEKLFF.